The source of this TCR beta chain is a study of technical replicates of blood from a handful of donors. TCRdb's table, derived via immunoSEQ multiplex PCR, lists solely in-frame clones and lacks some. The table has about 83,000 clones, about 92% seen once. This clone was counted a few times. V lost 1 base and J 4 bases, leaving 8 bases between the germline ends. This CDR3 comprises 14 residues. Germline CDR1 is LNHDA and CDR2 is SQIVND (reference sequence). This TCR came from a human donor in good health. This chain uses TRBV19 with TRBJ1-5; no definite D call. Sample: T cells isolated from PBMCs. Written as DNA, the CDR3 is TGTGCCAGTAGTATAGTTCGGAGGAATCAGCCCCAGCATTTT. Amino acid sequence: CASSIVRRNQPQHF.